Detailed here is one T cell receptor (beta chain). The target antigen is unknown. V lost 4 bases to trimming and J lost 7 bases; unmatched junction nucleotides: 5. Per germline, CDR1 SGHDT and CDR2 YYEEEE. The CDR3 is made up of 14 amino acids. This sample is part of a study of T cell responses to AZD1222 COVID-19 vaccine. Study-wide context: The analysis combined second doses at about 4 or about 12 weeks.

The assay was immunoSEQ multiplex PCR, and TCRdb's table has in-frame clones only and misses some. The table includes about 99,000 clones, 90% detected once. Points from the study as a whole: Only six or seven AZD1222 recipients tested seropositive at baseline. CD4 TCRs associated with vaccination spanned spike, dominating at 160-218 and 743-854. Following two doses of AZD1222, Spike-specific TCR breadth and depth rose.

This receptor was taken from an adult in good health. The chain is built from TRBV5-6 and TRBJ1-1; 12 bases are a match to TRBD1. This material consisted of peripheral blood, taken on day 0 of AZD1222 vaccination. Here the CDR3 DNA reads TGTGCCAGCAGCAAGGGACAGGGGGCCTTTGAAGCTTTCTTT. This codes for CASSKGQGAFEAFF. The entire variable domain, with the rest obtained from reference TRBV5-6 and TRBJ1-1, is as follows: DAGVTQSPTHLIKTRGQQVTLRCSPKSGHDTVSWYQQALGQGPQFIFQYYEEEERQRGNFPDRFSGHQFPNYSSELNVNALLLGDSALYLCASSKGQGAFEAFFGQGTRLTVV.